Listed below are T cell receptor beta chains from one sample, sequenced in a study of neurological immune-mediated disorders. Via MiXCR, TCRdb re-called the 5' RACE reads, giving one row per CDR3 protein. This sample yields some 30,000 distinct CDR3 sequences, of which under 25% are seen a single time; roughly 17% belongs to the top ten. Sequenced: PBMCs. Every receptor here comes from a woman aged 55-70 years in good health. Both conserved end residues are trimmed from each CDR3. The D gene is left open where the match is weak.

v_call	d_call	j_call	cdr3_aa
TRBV5-6	NA	TRBJ2-3	ASSGGGSTDTQY
TRBV4-2	TRBD2	TRBJ2-2	ASALRVLAENTGELF
TRBV20-1	NA	TRBJ2-2	SARSPNRGTGELF
TRBV28	NA	TRBJ2-2	ASSLPGTGELF
TRBV11-2	NA	TRBJ1-1	ASSLAPVAKTEAS
TRBV11-2	NA	TRBJ1-1	ASSLDRGPEAF
TRBV20-1	TRBD2	TRBJ2-3	SAPDSLRGGVADTQY
TRBV7-8	NA	TRBJ2-4	ASSLAPSIQY
TRBV5-6	NA	TRBJ2-4	ASSLSSAENIQY
TRBV7-3	TRBD1	TRBJ1-4	ASSLRGQDNEKLF
TRBV7-3	TRBD1	TRBJ1-5	ASSLTGGAGQPQH
TRBV27	TRBD1	TRBJ1-2	ASSGTGGYGYT
TRBV5-5	NA	TRBJ1-3	ASSLAGGVSGNTIY
TRBV5-1	NA	TRBJ2-6	ASSKDRVTSGANVLT
TRBV7-8	NA	TRBJ1-6	ASTPFRQDSPLH
TRBV20-1	TRBD1	TRBJ2-7	SARVFGTGRSEQY
TRBV2	NA	TRBJ1-2	ASSDGGWGYT
TRBV27	NA	TRBJ1-1	ASSSSSGMNTEAF
TRBV20-1	TRBD1	TRBJ2-3	SASWTGAGDTQY
TRBV4-2	NA	TRBJ2-1	ASSQGLRGAHNEQF
TRBV5-1	NA	TRBJ2-5	ASSFTPSDQETQY
TRBV6-2/TRBV6-3	NA	TRBJ1-1	ASSYERKWANTEAF
TRBV3-1	TRBD2	TRBJ2-1	ASSQESSGTYNEQF
TRBV7-8	TRBD1	TRBJ1-5	ASSLGQGQRNQPQH
TRBV28	NA	TRBJ2-4	ASNAKINSDKQY
TRBV20-1	NA	TRBJ2-7	SVVAGASYEQY
TRBV19	NA	TRBJ1-5	ASSEGGSNQPQH
TRBV3-1	NA	TRBJ1-1	ASSQDIHAGNTEAF
TRBV20-1	TRBD1	TRBJ2-3	SAPGQTDTQY
TRBV5-1	TRBD2	TRBJ2-3	ASSSSGTSGGQTDTQY
TRBV10-2	TRBD1	TRBJ1-2	ASSPGTGVVYGYT
TRBV5-1	NA	TRBJ2-5	ASSGFGAGSQETQY
TRBV5-1	TRBD2	TRBJ2-3	ASSLGTSGGGTDTQY
TRBV12-3/TRBV12-4	NA	TRBJ2-1	ASSSRGREQF
TRBV29-1	NA	TRBJ2-1	SVIRNNEQF
TRBV3-1	NA	TRBJ2-5	ASSQRTQGETQY
TRBV18	NA	TRBJ2-2	ASSPDSGAGELF
TRBV4-3	NA	TRBJ2-7	ASSQEAPGTSYEQY
TRBV29-1	NA	TRBJ1-1	SAAQAKNTEAF
TRBV6-2/TRBV6-3	NA	TRBJ2-5	ASSYPPLKTQY
TRBV6-4	NA	TRBJ2-3	ASSDSSTDMQY
TRBV9	NA	TRBJ2-1	ASSPKGGYNEQF
TRBV9	NA	TRBJ2-5	ASSATGFGETQY
TRBV7-3	NA	TRBJ1-4	ASSRGGEEKLF
TRBV2	TRBD1	TRBJ2-2	ASRGTGESGELF
TRBV18	TRBD1	TRBJ2-7	ASSPDRGIYEQY
TRBV18	NA	TRBJ2-5	ASSLSSPPQETQY
TRBV20-1	NA	TRBJ2-7	SARVGSPSEQY
TRBV7-2	TRBD2	TRBJ2-7	ASSTLAGGGHEQY
TRBV5-1	TRBD2	TRBJ2-5	ASSGTSGQETQY